The entry that follows covers one TCR beta chain sequence. Its binding antigen is unknown. Base qualities are not at hand, and no much larger clone is one base apart. Using the deep immunoSEQ assay, multiplex PCR amplified TCR CDR3 regions from genomic DNA. Extracted genomic DNA from each cell subset was spread evenly across all wells of several immunoSEQ 96-well plates, with each plate serving as a replicate. Each replicate PCR for sorted subsets received approximately 200 ng genomic DNA, equal to 28,000 or so T cell genomes. The purified libraries were quantified using a Qubit 3.0 fluorometer, sized with a Bioanalyzer 2100, and then quantified again using the KAPA Library Quantification kit. A separate single-read 150-cycle Illumina NextSeq 550 flow cell was used to sequence each immunoSEQ 96-well plate. On the authors' methods: Because the immunoSEQ output included only junctional sequences and no quality scores, the filtering could not be the same as the filtering used for full-length reads. To assign V/J genes and CDR3, sequences were annotated against IMGT germline references using PyIR, a Python wrapper for IgBLAST v1.9. Any read was removed if the V/J assignment was weak (E-value above 1e-6), the CDR3 was missing, or the read contained stop codons, out-of-frame junctions, or ambiguous translated residues. A V3J clonotype was defined by an identical inferred V gene, J gene, and CDR3 amino acid sequence. To compute the percentage overlap between repertoires, the number of shared unique clonotypes was divided by the size of the smaller repertoire. Richness of each repertoire was evaluated using RTK rarefaction, the Chao1 estimator, and Recon v2.1 estimates of unobserved clonotypes. OLGA was used to compute generation probabilities for all TCRbeta clonotypes that the gDNA method yielded from a handful of donors. TCRdb holds this immuneACCESS table with in-frame rearrangements only. Some clones are missing; in checked studies, unresolved V genes explain under half, and the rest has no known cause. V and J calls and clone size are as listed in that table; D and trimming were resolved from the DNA. The sample table records millions of clones; more than 90% of these occur just once. 0.11% to 0.15% of the sample rests with the top ten.

Healthy HIV-negative adults with no recently reported acute infections or vaccinations were included as donors. Every donor was a Caucasian adult residing in Nashville, Tennessee, USA. CD4+ T cells were enriched by magnetic negative selection; naive cells were then positively selected on CD45RA, and the negative fraction formed the memory subset. Blood was obtained by leukapheresis, after which PBMCs were separated by Ficoll-Histopaque density gradient centrifugation and cryopreserved in liquid nitrogen vapor phase. Purity and quantity of every magnetically sorted T cell population were checked by analytical flow cytometry. Genomic DNA was isolated from each sorted fraction and quantified by UV absorbance on a Nanodrop 2000c. The data stem from a study of shared clonotypes between healthy human individuals (dated by TCRdb to 2020 to 2022). With regard to the full study: A few men and a couple of women, aged 18 to 49 years, made up the cohort. For each donor, CD4 naive and CD4 memory were each run on three plates, CD8 naive on two plates, and CD8 memory on one plate. To estimate repertoire size and how much clonotype sharing occurs between individuals, the study deeply sequenced the blood TCR repertoires of roughly 5 healthy adults. To increase sequencing depth and limit assay-specific biases, TCR repertoire library preparation and sequencing were carried out by different laboratories using diverse techniques. Each donor's leukapheresis produced roughly between about 0.85 and 10 billion PBMCs.

Trimming takes 8 bases from V and 0 bases from J, and the germline ends sit 13 bases apart. The germline V gene sets CDR1 to ENHRY and CDR2 to SYGVKD. Its CDR3 holds 15 amino acids, cysteine through phenylalanine. The entry retains the CDR3 DNA only, 45 bases that are in frame from base 1. Summary of the overall study and its limitations: Incomplete sequencing was indicated by rarefaction of sorted-subset datasets, despite the large sequencing depth. Naive subsets generally had larger estimated clonotype richness than memory subsets did. Pairwise subsampling led to the expectation that sequencing depth would affect the degree of clonotype sharing among donors. Only blood was sampled, and tissue TCR repertoires likely differ from those in blood. The genetic and exposure-history diversity represented was limited by the small number of donors. Sharing across a few donors was observed for around 5% of naive CD4, less than 4% of naive CD8, 2.3% of memory CD4, and roughly 0.4% of memory CD8 clonotypes. Compared with non-shared clonotypes, the clonotypes found in all four sorted-subset donors had higher generation probabilities.

The chain uses TRBV10-3 and TRBJ2-2; a weak D assignment points to TRBD1 (5 bases agree). Input material: naive CD4+ T cells sorted from blood. The cell subset or site label, read with the paper, signifies: CD45RA+ positively selected. The source is a man in his late teens or twenties in good health. The base sequence is TGTGCCATCTCTACAGGTCCCGCGAACACCGGGGAGCTGTTTTTT. This encodes CAISTGPANTGELFF.